These 26 T cell receptor beta chains were sequenced from one sample in a study of response to subunit inactivated influenza vaccine. TCRdb re-called the RT-PCR reads through MiXCR, storing one row per CDR3 protein. There are hundreds of thousands of distinct CDR3 sequences in the sample; 7.5% to 8.5% occur only once, and 10% to 15% lies in the top ten. Here the sequenced sample was PBMCs from blood, taken less than 30 months after vaccination. The receptor source for this set is a man aged 50 to 69 who received an inactivated influenza vaccine.

A few counts support this clonotype. This chain connects TRBV14 to TRBJ1-4; unclear D gene. V gave up 0 bases and J gave up 7 bases, with 15 bases separating them. CDR1 and CDR2 (germline): SGHDN, FVKESK. This CDR3 region has 16 residues. The CDR3 nucleotides are TGTGCCAGCAGCCAAGATTCCGGATCTGAAATTGAAAAACTGTTTTTT. It is translated as CASSQDSGSEIEKLFF.

This clonotype was seen a few times. This chain connects TRBV15 to TRBJ2-1; 7 positions match TRBD2. Germline V gene data show CDR1 as LNHNV and CDR2 as YYDKDF (reference sequence). This CDR3 has 18 residues. V lost 0 bases, J lost 7 bases, and 15 bases stayed unmatched. Here the CDR3 reads CATSRDLLGGSRANEQFF. The CDR3 DNA is TGTGCCACCAGCAGAGATCTTTTGGGCGGGAGTCGGGCAAATGAGCAGTTCTTC.

This clonotype was detected a few times. The V gene is TRBV7-2, the J gene TRBJ2-3; D is undetermined. Germline loops: CDR1 SGHTA, CDR2 FQGNSA. Trimming left V 5 bases short and J 0 bases short, with 12 bases between. The CDR3 sequence is 15 residues long. CDR3 amino acids: CASSPRVLSTDTQYF. In nucleotides, the CDR3 is TGTGCCAGCAGCCCCCGGGTCCTTAGCACAGATACGCAGTATTTT.

This clonotype was observed at least ten times. The chain links TRBV15 to TRBJ2-6; the D call may be TRBD1 or TRBD2 (5 bases each). The CDR3 contains 16 residues. V lost 3 bases to trimming and J lost 0 bases, with 9 bases between them. Germline assignment: CDR1 LNHNV and CDR2 YYDKDF (reference sequence). Written as DNA, the CDR3 is TGTGCCACCAGCAGGGGACGGTACTCTGGGGCCAACGTCCTGACTTTC. This codes for CATSRGRYSGANVLTF. Using reference TRBV15 and TRBJ2-6 for the parts outside the CDR3, the full variable domain is DAMVIQNPRYQVTQFGKPVTLSCSQTLNHNVMYWYQQKSSQAPKLLFHYYDKDFNNEADTPDNFQSRRPNTSFCFLDIRSPGLGDTAMYLCATSRGRYSGANVLTFGAGSRLTVL.

The J gene is TRBJ1-5, the V gene TRBV12-3 or TRBV12-4; D possibly corresponds to TRBD1 (6 bases). The V end lost 7 bases, the J end lost 0 bases, and 13 bases lay between the germline ends. The CDR3 is 15 amino acids. CDR3 residues: CASTSTGGSNQPQHF. The CDR3 DNA follows: TGTGCCAGCACCTCGACAGGAGGTAGCAATCAGCCCCAGCATTTT.

This clonotype was counted at least ten times. The chain uses TRBV7-2 and TRBJ1-2; TRBD1 agrees at 8 bases. Germline CDR1 and CDR2: SGHTA and FQGNSA. V trimming: 5 bases; J trimming: 7 bases; junction bases outside the gene matches: 6. This CDR3 contains 13 residues. The CDR3 sequence: CASSARTGSGYTF. The CDR3 nucleotides are TGTGCCAGCAGCGCCCGGACAGGGAGTGGCTACACCTTC.

This clonotype was seen many times. The chain links TRBV20-1 to TRBJ2-5; TRBD2 aligns across 7 bases. V trimming: 0 bases; J trimming: 5 bases; junction bases outside the gene matches: 9. This CDR3 region has 15 residues. The germline gives CDR1 DFQATT, CDR2 SNEGSKA (reference sequence). Written as DNA, the CDR3 is TGCAGTGCTAGAGAGGGTACTAGCGCATCGGAGACCCAGTACTTC. Its translation: CSAREGTSASETQYF.

Concerning this clonotype itself: A much larger clonotype is one base distant, so this may be a read error. The chain combines TRBV2 with TRBJ2-1, with 7 positions matching TRBD2. This CDR3 region has 15 residues. J was trimmed by 4 bases and V by 10 bases; bases with no gene match: 13. Germline lookup yields CDR1 SNHLY and CDR2 FYNNEI. CDR3 protein: CATTVASGGYNEQFF. CDR3 DNA: TGTGCCACTACGGTGGCTAGCGGAGGATACAATGAGCAGTTCTTC. The full variable domain, its missing parts supplied by reference TRBV2 and TRBJ2-1, is EPEVTQTPSHQVTQMGQEVILRCVPISNHLYFYWYRQILGQKVEFLVSFYNNEISEKSEIFDDQFSVERPDGSNFTLKIRSTKLEDSAMYFCATTVASGGYNEQFFGPGTRLTVL.

The chain employs TRBV20-1 and TRBJ2-3; D assignment may be TRBD1 or TRBD2 (5 bases each). V was pared by 3 bases and J by 6 bases, with 13 bases between. Germline assignment: CDR1 DFQATT and CDR2 SNEGSKA (reference sequence). The CDR3 runs 13 residues. In nucleotides, the CDR3 is TGCAGTGCTAGGTTGGGGACCAAGGATACGCAGTATTTT. This encodes CSARLGTKDTQYF.

This clonotype occurred a few times. The rearrangement joins TRBV7-2 to TRBJ2-7; the match to TRBD2 covers 8 bases. The germline gives CDR1 SGHTA, CDR2 FQGNSA. The junction had 5 bases not matched to a gene; V was cut back by 4 bases and J by 6 bases. This CDR3 is 13 amino acids long. CDR3 in amino acids: CASSSGGAREQYF. Here the CDR3 DNA reads TGTGCCAGCAGCTCCGGGGGGGCCCGCGAGCAGTACTTC.

This clonotype was found a few times. The chain combines TRBV21-1 with TRBJ2-3; whether TRBD1, the table's D call, matches the DNA was not checked. TRBV21-1 is flagged as a pseudogene. CDR3 length equals 17 residues. CDR3 bases: TGTGCCAGCAGCAAACGAGGGGGGGGGCGAGTCACAGATACGCAGTATTTT. Translation: CASSKRGGGRVTDTQYF.

This clonotype appeared many times. The chain uses TRBV7-6 and TRBJ2-5; D gene uncertain. V dropped 4 bases and J dropped 10 bases, with 10 bases sitting between them. The CDR3 sequence is 11 residues long. Germline V gene sequence: CDR1 SGHVS, CDR2 FNYEAQ. The DNA for the CDR3 is TGTGCCAGCAGCTCTAGTTTGGACCAGTACTTC. Translating it yields CASSSSLDQYF.

The sample holds a few counts of this clonotype. The chain has TRBV7-2 and TRBJ2-7; 11 nucleotides agree with TRBD2. After removal of 1 base from V and 0 bases from J, the junction contained 2 bases not matched to a gene. The germline gives CDR1 SGHTA, CDR2 FQGNSA. CDR3 length: 16 amino acids. CDR3 nucleotides: TGTGCCAGCAGCTTAGAAGGACTAGCGGGCTCCTACGAGCAGTACTTC. Translated: CASSLEGLAGSYEQYF. The whole variable domain, filled in from reference TRBV7-2 and TRBJ2-7, reads GAGVSQSPSNKVTEKGKDVELRCDPISGHTALYWYRQSLGQGLEFLIYFQGNSAPDKSGLPSDRFSAERTGGSVSTLTIQRTQQEDSAVYLCASSLEGLAGSYEQYFGPGTRLTVT.

V usage is TRBV2 and J usage is TRBJ1-5; TRBD1 might be the D (6 bases). The V gene's germline CDR1 is SNHLY and CDR2 FYNNEI. The CDR3 is made up of 15 amino acids. Trimming removed 1 base from V and 11 bases from J, with 18 bases in between. CDR3: CASSEEARGIASQHF. CDR3 nucleotide sequence: TGTGCCAGCAGTGAAGAGGCCAGGGGAATAGCATCCCAGCATTTT. The variable domain in full, with the rest retrieved from reference TRBV2 and TRBJ1-5, is EPEVTQTPSHQVTQMGQEVILRCVPISNHLYFYWYRQILGQKVEFLVSFYNNEISEKSEIFDDQFSVERPDGSNFTLKIRSTKLEDSAMYFCASSEEARGIASQHFGDGTRLSIL.

V usage is TRBV20-1 and J usage is TRBJ2-6; no reliable D call. Germline V CDR1 and CDR2: DFQATT, SNEGSKA (reference sequence). V lost 3 bases to trimming and J lost 0 bases, with 6 bases between them. This CDR3 contains 14 residues. The chain's CDR3 is CSASGFSGANVLTF. Here the CDR3 DNA reads TGCAGTGCTAGTGGGTTCTCTGGGGCCAACGTCCTGACTTTC.

This clonotype has only a few counts. The chain employs TRBV11-2 and TRBJ2-7, with a tentative D call TRBD1 (6 bases). The CDR3 runs 17 residues. Germline V gene data show CDR1 as SGHAT and CDR2 as FQNNGV. V was clipped by 1 base and J by 2 bases, with 18 bases between them. CDR3 nucleotide sequence: TGTGCCAGCAGCTTAGGGGTCGCACAGGGCCTAACCTACGAGCAGTACTTC. It codes for CASSLGVAQGLTYEQYF.

The chain recombines TRBV9 with TRBJ2-3; the D is unclear. The CDR3 contains 14 residues. Germline assignment: CDR1 SGDLS and CDR2 YYNGEE. Trimming cost V 1 base and J 4 bases, with 10 bases left between them. CDR3 sequence reads: CASSVSPGADTQYF. The CDR3 DNA reads as TGTGCCAGCAGCGTATCACCAGGTGCAGATACGCAGTATTTT.

This clonotype has more than one count but fewer than ten. The V gene is TRBV10-3, the J gene TRBJ1-2; D uncertain. With 5 bases removed from V and 3 bases from J, the gap between germline ends came to 22 bases. The CDR3 totals 17 residues. Germline V gives CDR1 ENHRY, CDR2 SYGVKD. The CDR3 DNA reads as TGTGCCATCAGTTTTCAGTTGGCATCCTACGATCACTATGGCTACACCTTC. Its protein is CAISFQLASYDHYGYTF.

A few counts support this clonotype. This chain uses TRBV10-3 with TRBJ1-4; possibly TRBD1 for D (6 bases). Germline CDR1 is ENHRY and CDR2 is SYGVKD. The CDR3 is made up of 14 amino acids. Trimming pared 5 bases from V and 7 bases from J, leaving 14 bases between. CDR3 residues: CAISQDSATEKLFF. The CDR3 DNA is TGTGCCATCAGTCAGGACAGCGCAACTGAAAAACTGTTTTTT.

This clonotype was picked up a small number of times. This chain joins TRBV6-2 or TRBV6-3 and TRBJ1-6; D uncertain. CDR3 length: 15 amino acids. Germline loops: CDR1 MNHEY, CDR2 SVGEGT. V gave up 3 bases and J gave up 9 bases, with 15 bases separating them. The CDR3 coding sequence is TGTGCCAGCAGTTATCGGCAGGCCCGAGGTTCACCCCTCCACTTT. This translates into CASSYRQARGSPLHF.

This clonotype was seen repeatedly, ten times or more. This rearrangement joins TRBV20-1 to TRBJ2-7; no definite D call. Looked up from germline, CDR1 is DFQATT and CDR2 is SNEGSKA (reference sequence). The CDR3 is 11 residues long. The CDR3 sequence: CSASGSYEQYF. CDR3 DNA sequence: TGCAGCGCCTCCGGGTCCTACGAGCAGTACTTC.

This clonotype showed up just a few times. The CDR3, as DNA: TGTGCCACCAGCAGAGTAATAACTAGCGGAGACAATGAGCAGTTCTTC. Its translation: CATSRVITSGDNEQFF. The rearrangement uses TRBV15 and TRBJ2-1, with 8 bases that match TRBD2. V lost 1 base and J lost 5; bases outside the gene matches: 7. This CDR3 has 16 amino acids. CDR1 is LNHNV, CDR2 YYDKDF, per germline (reference sequence).

Many counts were recorded for this clonotype. The chain couples TRBV12-3 or TRBV12-4 to TRBJ1-3; D remains ambiguous. Trimming took off 5 bases at V and 2 bases at J, with 16 bases between the two ends. The CDR3 consists of 16 residues. The CDR3 DNA is TGTGCCAGCAGTCCCCGACAAAGATCGACTGGAAACACCATATATTTT. Translating gives CASSPRQRSTGNTIYF.

This clonotype was counted many times. V gene TRBV7-2 combines with J gene TRBJ1-2; D unclear. Germline V lookup: CDR1 SGHTA, CDR2 FQGNSA. V gave up 1 base and J gave up 2 bases, with 11 bases separating them. The CDR3 has 15 residues. The CDR3 DNA follows: TGTGCCAGCAGCTTAGACGAGGACTCGAACTATGGCTACACCTTC. It specifies CASSLDEDSNYGYTF. Using reference TRBV7-2 and TRBJ1-2 for the parts outside the CDR3, the full variable domain is GAGVSQSPSNKVTEKGKDVELRCDPISGHTALYWYRQSLGQGLEFLIYFQGNSAPDKSGLPSDRFSAERTGGSVSTLTIQRTQQEDSAVYLCASSLDEDSNYGYTFGSGTRLTVV.

This clonotype has a handful of counts. The genes are TRBV7-2 and TRBJ2-2, with D hard to call. The CDR3 consists of 15 residues. CDR1 is SGHTA, CDR2 FQGNSA, per germline. Trimming took off 5 bases at V and 2 bases at J, with 12 bases between the two ends. The CDR3 region is CASSIDLTNTGELFF. CDR3 bases: TGTGCCAGCAGCATAGACCTAACTAACACCGGGGAGCTGTTTTTT.

The sample holds a few counts of this clonotype. The gene calls are TRBV5-1 and TRBJ1-2; D perhaps matches TRBD1 (6 bases). From germline, CDR1 is SGHRS and CDR2 YFSETQ. This CDR3 spans 14 amino acids. Trimming shortened V by 0 bases and J by 14 bases, and 20 bases separated the two germline ends. The CDR3 DNA reads as TGCGCCAGCAGCTTGGCCCGCGATGGCAGGGGTAGTACCTTC. Translating it yields CASSLARDGRGSTF.